Detailed here is one TCR beta chain. What it binds is unknown. PCR was performed using 60 Vbeta and 13 Jbeta primers. TCRdb's table, derived via immunoSEQ multiplex PCR, lists solely in-frame clones and lacks some. The sample includes about 200,000 clones, about 70% seen only once; the top ten take less than 2%. CDR3 length: 15 residues. Germline V gene sequence: CDR1 LNHDA, CDR2 SQIVND (reference sequence). V was pared by 5 bases and J by 2 bases, with 3 bases of the junction left unmatched. The data were taken from a study of cytomegalovirus exposure and HLA in healthy donors. Study-level background: Early release data held around 82 million unique TCRs from HLA-typed donors.

Study-wide points: Donors were assumed by presence/absence analyses to have roughly uniform sequencing depth.

The chain has TRBV19 and TRBJ2-5; TRBD2 matches at 12 bases. The sample comprised PBMCs. This clonotype was sampled from a young woman in good health and CMV-seronegative. The CDR3 region is CASSDTSGGQETQYF. The CDR3 nucleotides are TGTGCCAGTAGTGACACTAGCGGGGGGCAAGAGACCCAGTACTTC.